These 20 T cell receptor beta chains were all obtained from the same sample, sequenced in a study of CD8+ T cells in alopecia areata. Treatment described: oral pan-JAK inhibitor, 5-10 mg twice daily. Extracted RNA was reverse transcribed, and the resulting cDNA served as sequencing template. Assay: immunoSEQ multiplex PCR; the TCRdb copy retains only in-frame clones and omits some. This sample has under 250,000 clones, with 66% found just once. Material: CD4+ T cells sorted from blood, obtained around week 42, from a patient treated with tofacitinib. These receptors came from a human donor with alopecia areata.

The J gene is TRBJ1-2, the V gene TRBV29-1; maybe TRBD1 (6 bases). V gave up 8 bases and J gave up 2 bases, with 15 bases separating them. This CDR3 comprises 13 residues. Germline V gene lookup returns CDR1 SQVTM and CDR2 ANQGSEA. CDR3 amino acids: CSSGGGGNYGYTF. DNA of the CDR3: TGCAGCTCCGGGGGAGGGGGGAACTATGGCTACACCTTC.

CDR3 sequence reads: CASSLGPSGYSEQFF. CDR3 DNA sequence: TGTGCCAGCAGCCTAGGACCTTCCGGATACTCGGAGCAGTTCTTC. The chain recombines TRBV5-6 with TRBJ2-1; D is uncertain. The germline CDR1 and CDR2 sequences are SGHDT and YYEEEE. V lost 4 bases and J lost 10, with 21 bases in between. This CDR3 has 15 residues.

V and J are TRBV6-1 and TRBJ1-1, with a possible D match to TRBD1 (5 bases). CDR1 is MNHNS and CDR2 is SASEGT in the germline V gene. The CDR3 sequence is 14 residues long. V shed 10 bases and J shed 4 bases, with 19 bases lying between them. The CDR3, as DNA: TGTGCCACCCGGGCTAGTCCGAGGGGCACTGAAGCTTTCTTT. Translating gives CATRASPRGTEAFF.

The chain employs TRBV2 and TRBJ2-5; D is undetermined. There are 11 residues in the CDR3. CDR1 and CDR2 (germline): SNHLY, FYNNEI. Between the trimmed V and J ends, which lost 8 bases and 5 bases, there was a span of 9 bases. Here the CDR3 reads CASYFSETQYF. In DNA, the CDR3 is TGTGCCAGCTATTTTTCTGAGACCCAGTACTTC.

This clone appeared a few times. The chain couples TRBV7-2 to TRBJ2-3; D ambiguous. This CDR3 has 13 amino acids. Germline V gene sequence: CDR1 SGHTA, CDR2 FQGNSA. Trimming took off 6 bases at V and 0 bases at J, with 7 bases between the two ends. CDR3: CASSLPSTDTQYF. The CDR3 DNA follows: TGTGCCAGCAGTCTACCCAGCACAGATACGCAGTATTTT.

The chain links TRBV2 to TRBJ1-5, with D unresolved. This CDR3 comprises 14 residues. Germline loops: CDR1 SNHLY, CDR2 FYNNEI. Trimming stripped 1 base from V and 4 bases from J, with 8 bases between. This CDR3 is CASSEGHSNQPQHF. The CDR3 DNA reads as TGTGCCAGCAGTGAAGGACACAGTAATCAGCCCCAGCATTTT. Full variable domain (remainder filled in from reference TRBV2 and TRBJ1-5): EPEVTQTPSHQVTQMGQEVILRCVPISNHLYFYWYRQILGQKVEFLVSFYNNEISEKSEIFDDQFSVERPDGSNFTLKIRSTKLEDSAMYFCASSEGHSNQPQHFGDGTRLSIL.

In nucleotides, the CDR3 is TGTGCCAGTAGTATCGGACAGGGAAGCGAGCAGTACTTC. Protein product: CASSIGQGSEQYF. The chain combines TRBV19 with TRBJ2-7; 8 bases agree with TRBD1. V was pared by 3 bases and J by 6 bases, with 4 bases of the junction left unmatched. CDR1 and CDR2 (germline): LNHDA, SQIVND (reference sequence). CDR3 size: 13 residues. The full variable domain, in which reference TRBV19 and TRBJ2-7 provide the parts outside the CDR3, is DGGITQSPKYLFRKEGQNVTLSCEQNLNHDAMYWYRQDPGQGLRLIYYSQIVNDFQKGDIAEGYSVSREKKESFPLTVTSAQKNPTAFYLCASSIGQGSEQYFGPGTRLTVT.

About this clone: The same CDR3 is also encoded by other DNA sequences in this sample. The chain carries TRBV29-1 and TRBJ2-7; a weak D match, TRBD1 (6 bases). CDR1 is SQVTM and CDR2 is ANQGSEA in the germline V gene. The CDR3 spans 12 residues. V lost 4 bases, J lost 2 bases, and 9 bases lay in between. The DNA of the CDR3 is TGCAGCGTTGTGAGGGGGACCTACGAGCAGTACTTC. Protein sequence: CSVVRGTYEQYF.

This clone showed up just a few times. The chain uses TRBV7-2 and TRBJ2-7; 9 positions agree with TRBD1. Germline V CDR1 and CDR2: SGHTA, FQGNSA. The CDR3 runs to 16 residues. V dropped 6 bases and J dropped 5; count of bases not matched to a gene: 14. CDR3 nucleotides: TGTGCCAGCAGACCATTGACAGGGGGACTCCCCCACGAGCAGTACTTC. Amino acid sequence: CASRPLTGGLPHEQYF.

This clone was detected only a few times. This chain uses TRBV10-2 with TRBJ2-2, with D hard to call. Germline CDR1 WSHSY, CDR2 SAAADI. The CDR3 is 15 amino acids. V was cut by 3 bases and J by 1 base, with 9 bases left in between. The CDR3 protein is CASSDSRRNTGELFF. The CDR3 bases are TGCGCCAGCAGTGATTCCAGGAGGAACACCGGGGAGCTGTTTTTT.

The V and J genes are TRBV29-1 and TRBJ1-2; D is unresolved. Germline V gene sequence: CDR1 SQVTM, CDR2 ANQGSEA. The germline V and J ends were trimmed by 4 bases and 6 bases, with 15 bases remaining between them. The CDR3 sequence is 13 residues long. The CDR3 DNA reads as TGCAGCGTTGGACTTTCCGGGGTTAATGGCTACACCTTC. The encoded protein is CSVGLSGVNGYTF.

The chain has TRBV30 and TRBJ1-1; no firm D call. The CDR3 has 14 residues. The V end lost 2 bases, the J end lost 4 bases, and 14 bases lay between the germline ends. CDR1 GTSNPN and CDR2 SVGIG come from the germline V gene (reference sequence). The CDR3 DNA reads TGTGCCTGGAGTCCTTCGTGGGAGGCCACTGAAGCTTTCTTT. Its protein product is CAWSPSWEATEAFF. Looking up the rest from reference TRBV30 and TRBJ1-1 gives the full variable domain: SQTIHQWPATLVQPVGSPLSLECTVEGTSNPNLYWYRQAAGRGLQLLFYSVGIGQISSEVPQNLSASRPQDRQFILSSKKLLLSDSGFYLCAWSPSWEATEAFFGQGTRLTVV.

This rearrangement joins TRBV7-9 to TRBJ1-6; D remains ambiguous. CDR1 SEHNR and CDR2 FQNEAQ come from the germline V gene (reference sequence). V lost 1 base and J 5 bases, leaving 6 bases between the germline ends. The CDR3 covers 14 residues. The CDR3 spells CASSLEGDNSPLHF. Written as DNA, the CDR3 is TGTGCCAGCAGCTTAGAGGGCGATAATTCACCCCTCCACTTT.

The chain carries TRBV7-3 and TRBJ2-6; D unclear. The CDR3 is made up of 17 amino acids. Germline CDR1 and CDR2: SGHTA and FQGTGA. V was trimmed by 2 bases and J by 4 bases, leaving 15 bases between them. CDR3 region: CASSLLHTSSGANVLTF. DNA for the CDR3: TGTGCCAGCAGCTTACTCCACACTTCAAGCGGGGCCAACGTCCTGACTTTC.

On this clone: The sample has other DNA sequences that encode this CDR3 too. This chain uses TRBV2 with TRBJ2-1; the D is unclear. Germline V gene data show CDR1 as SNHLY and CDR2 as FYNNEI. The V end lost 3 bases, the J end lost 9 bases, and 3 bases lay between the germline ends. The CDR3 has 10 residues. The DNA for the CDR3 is TGTGCCAGCAGTGACGGTGAGCAGTTCTTC. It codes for CASSDGEQFF.

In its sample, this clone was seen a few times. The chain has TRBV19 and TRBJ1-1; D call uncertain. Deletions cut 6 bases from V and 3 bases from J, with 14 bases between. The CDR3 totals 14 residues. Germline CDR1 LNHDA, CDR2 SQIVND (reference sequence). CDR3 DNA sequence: TGTGCCAGTAGCTGGCGGACGGTTGACACTGAAGCTTTCTTT. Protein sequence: CASSWRTVDTEAFF. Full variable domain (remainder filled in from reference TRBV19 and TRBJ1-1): DGGITQSPKYLFRKEGQNVTLSCEQNLNHDAMYWYRQDPGQGLRLIYYSQIVNDFQKGDIAEGYSVSREKKESFPLTVTSAQKNPTAFYLCASSWRTVDTEAFFGQGTRLTVV.

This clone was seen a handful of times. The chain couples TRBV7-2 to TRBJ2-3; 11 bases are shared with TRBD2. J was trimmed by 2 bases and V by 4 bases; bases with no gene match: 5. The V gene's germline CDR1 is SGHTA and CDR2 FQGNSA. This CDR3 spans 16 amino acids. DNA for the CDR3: TGTGCCAGCAGCTCATATAGCGGGGGGGCCACAGATACGCAGTATTTT. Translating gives CASSSYSGGATDTQYF.

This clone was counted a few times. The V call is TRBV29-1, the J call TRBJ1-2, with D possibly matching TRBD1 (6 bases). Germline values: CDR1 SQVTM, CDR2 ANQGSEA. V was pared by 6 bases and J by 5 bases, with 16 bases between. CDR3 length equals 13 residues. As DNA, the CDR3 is TGCAGCGTCACGAGGGGACACTCGTATGGCTACACCTTC. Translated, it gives CSVTRGHSYGYTF.

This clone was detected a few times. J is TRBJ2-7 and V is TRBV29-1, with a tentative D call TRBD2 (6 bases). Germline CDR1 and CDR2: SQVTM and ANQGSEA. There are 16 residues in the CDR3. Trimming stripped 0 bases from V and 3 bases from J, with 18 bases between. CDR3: CSVEESGGIFIYEQYF. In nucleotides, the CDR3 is TGCAGCGTTGAAGAGTCTGGGGGGATCTTTATCTACGAGCAGTACTTC.

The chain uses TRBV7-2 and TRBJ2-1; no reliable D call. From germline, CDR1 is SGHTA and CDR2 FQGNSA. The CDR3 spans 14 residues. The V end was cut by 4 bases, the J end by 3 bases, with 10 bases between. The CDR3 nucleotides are TGTGCCAGCAGCTCCGGCCTTAGCTACAATGAGCAGTTCTTC. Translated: CASSSGLSYNEQFF.